This T cell receptor (beta chain) was recorded in a study of blood T cell repertoires in COVID-19. In the study overall: COVID-19 samples, acute and convalescent, were from the United States, Italy and Spain. T cells, B-cell-depleted T cells, or PBMCs supplied cDNA or gDNA.

In germline, CDR1 is LGHDT, CDR2 YNNKEL (reference sequence). V lost 2 bases, J lost 9 bases, and 14 bases lay in between. The length of the CDR3 is 15 residues. In the authors' methods: Nucleated cell counts were estimated from reference gene primer amplification. Method: immunoSEQ multiplex PCR; TCRdb's copy keeps in-frame clones and lacks some. V, J and clone size are those of that table, while D and trimming were read from the DNA. The data hold about 75,000 clones, with over 80% observed a single time. The rearrangement links TRBV3-1 (or the pseudogene TRBV3-2) to TRBJ1-6, with D possibly being TRBD1 (6 bases). This TCR was sampled from a woman aged 45-59 years with acute or convalescent COVID-19. What was sequenced was peripheral blood. The CDR3 reads CASSQWTVRGSPLHF. DNA of the CDR3: TGTGCCAGCAGCCAATGGACAGTCAGGGGTTCACCCCTCCACTTT.